This TCR beta chain was profiled in a study of T cell repertoires in cytomegalovirus infection. Across the whole study: Matching HLA type, along with CMV infection, was indicated by public TCR beta signatures.

V was clipped by 1 base and J by 2 bases, with 15 bases between them. The germline CDR1 and CDR2 sequences are MGHRA and YSYEKL. The CDR3 has 17 amino acids. Each CDR3 protein gets one entry after TCRdb re-called the reads with MiXCR. The table shows a few hundred thousand distinct CDR3 sequences, with under 20% occurring only once. The TCR was taken from a human donor in good health (CMV status not recorded). Some clones in this sample may be carry-over from other donors' samples. The sequenced material came from PBMCs. This chain connects TRBV4-1 to TRBJ1-5; a weak D match, TRBD1 (5 bases). The CDR3 region is CASSQGMQGPGNQPQHF. CDR3 DNA: TGCGCCAGCAGCCAAGGGATGCAGGGACCCGGCAATCAGCCCCAGCATTTT.